Each of the 3 T cell receptor beta chains below was sequenced from the same sample in a study of T cells after yellow fever vaccination. TCRdb itself ran the 5' RACE reads through MiXCR, one entry per CDR3 protein. The sample includes 300,000 to 350,000 distinct CDR3 sequences, approximately 12% seen only once; the top ten take around 3.2%. The source was CD4+ T cells sorted from PBMCs, collected 45 days after the yellow fever booster vaccination. These receptors all stem from a man in his late teens or twenties who received the YFV17D yellow fever vaccine.

In its sample, this clonotype was seen a few times. The J gene is TRBJ1-5, the V gene TRBV7-2; perhaps TRBD1 as D (5 bases). V gave up 3 bases and J gave up 7 bases, with 13 bases separating them. The CDR3 has 14 residues. Germline lookup yields CDR1 SGHTA and CDR2 FQGNSA. This chain's CDR3 is CASSFGGSRQPQHF. Written as DNA, the CDR3 is TGTGCCAGCAGCTTCGGGGGTTCCAGGCAGCCCCAGCATTTT.

The chain uses TRBV7-9 and TRBJ2-3, with D tentatively TRBD2 (5 bases). V was trimmed by 3 bases and J by 2 bases, leaving 12 bases between them. This CDR3 is 15 amino acids long. The V gene's germline CDR1 is SEHNR and CDR2 FQNEAQ (reference sequence). CDR3 region: CASSFGAEYTDTQYF. The CDR3 DNA reads as TGTGCCAGCAGCTTCGGAGCGGAGTACACAGATACGCAGTATTTT.

This clonotype was counted between two and nine times. This sequence joins TRBV9 and TRBJ2-3; D unclear. Deletions cut 2 bases from V and 8 bases from J, with 9 bases between. CDR3 length: 12 amino acids. The germline V gene encodes CDR1 SGDLS and CDR2 YYNGEE. The CDR3 protein is CASSVTTSTQYF. The CDR3 DNA is TGTGCCAGCAGCGTCACTACTTCTACGCAGTATTTT.